A selection of T cell receptor beta chains follows, all from one sample in a study of cytomegalovirus exposure and HLA in healthy donors. Only in-frame clones appear in the TCRdb table, and some are missing; sequencing was by immunoSEQ multiplex PCR. This table holds over 65,000 clones, roughly 77% found once. The material sequenced was PBMCs. These receptors came from a human donor in good health. The CDR3 runs from the conserved cysteine through the conserved F or W. The order of the fields is J gene, D gene, V gene, clone size, CDR3 protein, CDR3 DNA. D genes are given only for firm matches. Size values are once, few and many counts, or a class for expanded clones, and some rows have none.

J gene: TRBJ2-3
D gene: -
V gene: TRBV5-1
clone size: -
CDR3 protein: CASREIQSTDTQYF
CDR3 DNA: TGCGCCAGCAGAGAAATACAGAGCACAGATACGCAGTATTTT

J gene: TRBJ2-5
D gene: TRBD1
V gene: TRBV11-2
clone size: -
CDR3 protein: CASSLVRGETQYF
CDR3 DNA: TGTGCCAGCAGCTTAGTCAGGGGGGAGACCCAGTACTTC

J gene: TRBJ2-1
D gene: TRBD1
V gene: TRBV2
clone size: once
CDR3 protein: CASISRDRGPDEQFF
CDR3 DNA: TGTGCCAGCATTAGTCGGGACAGGGGGCCGGATGAGCAGTTCTTC

J gene: TRBJ1-2
D gene: -
V gene: TRBV15
clone size: -
CDR3 protein: CATRGGNGYTF
CDR3 DNA: TGTGCCACCCGGGGGGGGAATGGCTACACCTTC

J gene: TRBJ2-1
D gene: TRBD1
V gene: TRBV6-4
clone size: -
CDR3 protein: CASSTDRVNEQFF
CDR3 DNA: TGTGCCAGCAGTACGGACAGGGTCAATGAGCAGTTCTTC

J gene: TRBJ1-6
D gene: -
V gene: TRBV28
clone size: -
CDR3 protein: CASRDTTGDNSPLHF
CDR3 DNA: TGTGCCAGCAGAGACACCACAGGAGATAATTCACCCCTCCACTTT

J gene: TRBJ2-2
D gene: TRBD2
V gene: TRBV5-1
clone size: -
CDR3 protein: CASSPGLVRDTGELFF
CDR3 DNA: TGCGCCAGCAGCCCAGGACTAGTTCGAGACACCGGGGAGCTGTTTTTT

J gene: TRBJ2-1
D gene: TRBD2
V gene: TRBV7-6
clone size: -
CDR3 protein: CASSPRAGGNEQFF
CDR3 DNA: TGTGCCAGCAGCCCCCGAGCGGGGGGCAATGAGCAGTTCTTC

J gene: TRBJ2-5
D gene: -
V gene: TRBV5-1
clone size: -
CDR3 protein: CASSSRSGQNQETQYF
CDR3 DNA: TGCGCCAGCAGCTCTAGGTCTGGCCAGAACCAAGAGACCCAGTACTTC

J gene: TRBJ2-1
D gene: TRBD2
V gene: TRBV30
clone size: -
CDR3 protein: CAFPRGGDNYNEQFF
CDR3 DNA: TGTGCCTTCCCACGGGGGGGGGACAACTACAATGAGCAGTTCTTC

J gene: TRBJ1-6
D gene: -
V gene: TRBV7-2
clone size: -
CDR3 protein: CASSQTVGDSPLHF
CDR3 DNA: TGTGCCAGCAGCCAAACAGTAGGGGATTCACCCCTCCACTTT

J gene: TRBJ2-7
D gene: -
V gene: TRBV27
clone size: -
CDR3 protein: CASQTKFSWNYEQYF
CDR3 DNA: TGTGCCAGCCAGACAAAGTTCTCTTGGAACTACGAGCAGTACTTC

J gene: TRBJ2-7
D gene: -
V gene: TRBV6-1
clone size: -
CDR3 protein: CASSEAAAYEQYF
CDR3 DNA: TGTGCCAGCAGTGAAGCGGCTGCCTACGAGCAGTACTTC

J gene: TRBJ2-5
D gene: TRBD1
V gene: TRBV9
clone size: -
CDR3 protein: CASSVGTDGTATEETQYF
CDR3 DNA: TGTGCCAGCAGCGTTGGGACAGACGGGACCGCGACCGAAGAGACCCAGTACTTC

J gene: TRBJ1-4
D gene: -
V gene: TRBV27
clone size: -
CDR3 protein: CASSYRVNEKLFF
CDR3 DNA: TGTGCCAGCAGTTACAGGGTGAATGAAAAACTGTTTTTT

J gene: TRBJ2-1
D gene: TRBD2
V gene: TRBV19
clone size: -
CDR3 protein: CASASIAGGIDEQFF
CDR3 DNA: TGTGCCAGTGCCTCGATAGCGGGGGGCATCGATGAGCAGTTCTTC

J gene: TRBJ1-3
D gene: TRBD1
V gene: TRBV11-2
clone size: -
CDR3 protein: CASSLRGQSGNTIYF
CDR3 DNA: TGTGCCAGCAGCTTAAGGGGACAGTCTGGAAACACCATATATTTT

J gene: TRBJ2-7
D gene: -
V gene: TRBV1
clone size: -
CDR3 protein: CTSSQCQALTGVWLVGEQYF
CDR3 DNA: TGCACCAGCAGCCAGTGTCAAGCCTTAACAGGGGTTTGGTTGGTAGGCGAGCAGTACTTC

J gene: TRBJ2-2
D gene: -
V gene: TRBV6-5
clone size: -
CDR3 protein: CASSSTGELFF
CDR3 DNA: TGTGCCAGCAGCAGTACCGGGGAGCTGTTTTTT

J gene: TRBJ2-7
D gene: -
V gene: TRBV6-1
clone size: -
CDR3 protein: CASRKQISYEQYF
CDR3 DNA: TGTGCCAGCAGAAAACAGATCTCCTACGAGCAGTACTTC

J gene: TRBJ1-1
D gene: -
V gene: TRBV5-1
clone size: -
CDR3 protein: CASSLGAGNTEAFF
CDR3 DNA: TGCGCCAGCAGCTTGGGCGCAGGGAACACTGAAGCTTTCTTT

J gene: TRBJ2-1
D gene: TRBD2
V gene: TRBV6-4
clone size: -
CDR3 protein: CASRLRAGNTNNEQFF
CDR3 DNA: TGTGCCAGCAGACTAAGAGCGGGGAATACTAACAATGAGCAGTTCTTC

J gene: TRBJ1-1
D gene: -
V gene: TRBV7-8
clone size: -
CDR3 protein: CASSLAMGAGTEAFF
CDR3 DNA: TGTGCCAGCAGCTTAGCCATGGGAGCGGGCACTGAAGCTTTCTTT

J gene: TRBJ2-3
D gene: -
V gene: TRBV7-2
clone size: -
CDR3 protein: CASSLLGPDTQYF
CDR3 DNA: TGTGCCAGCAGCTTATTGGGGCCAGATACGCAGTATTTT

J gene: TRBJ2-5
D gene: TRBD2
V gene: TRBV5-1
clone size: -
CDR3 protein: CASKETSAYQETQYF
CDR3 DNA: TGCGCCAGCAAAGAGACTAGCGCGTACCAAGAGACCCAGTACTTC

J gene: TRBJ2-2
D gene: TRBD1
V gene: TRBV11-3
clone size: -
CDR3 protein: CASSPGQGDSGELFF
CDR3 DNA: TGTGCCAGCAGTCCGGGACAGGGGGATTCCGGGGAGCTGTTTTTT

J gene: TRBJ2-6
D gene: TRBD1
V gene: TRBV7-2
clone size: -
CDR3 protein: CASSPPAGGSGANVLTF
CDR3 DNA: TGTGCCAGCAGCCCCCCGGCAGGGGGCTCTGGGGCCAACGTCCTGACTTTC

J gene: TRBJ2-1
D gene: -
V gene: TRBV7-9
clone size: -
CDR3 protein: CASSRVGGGRSYNEQFF
CDR3 DNA: TGTGCCAGCAGCCGCGTGGGCGGGGGCCGTTCCTACAATGAGCAGTTCTTC

J gene: TRBJ1-1
D gene: -
V gene: TRBV7-6
clone size: -
CDR3 protein: CASSLAGLNTEAFF
CDR3 DNA: TGTGCCAGCAGCTTAGCGGGGCTGAACACTGAAGCTTTCTTT

J gene: TRBJ1-1
D gene: TRBD1
V gene: TRBV28
clone size: -
CDR3 protein: CASRPGTGITEAFF
CDR3 DNA: TGTGCCAGCAGACCCGGGACAGGGATCACTGAAGCTTTCTTT

J gene: TRBJ1-2
D gene: TRBD1
V gene: TRBV27
clone size: -
CDR3 protein: CASSSSGQVYYGYTF
CDR3 DNA: TGTGCCAGCAGTTCGTCGGGACAGGTGTACTATGGCTACACCTTC

J gene: TRBJ1-5
D gene: -
V gene: TRBV19
clone size: -
CDR3 protein: CASRPPQGPGQPQHF
CDR3 DNA: TGTGCCAGTAGACCCCCCCAGGGTCCCGGTCAGCCCCAGCATTTT

J gene: TRBJ2-2
D gene: TRBD2
V gene: TRBV9
clone size: -
CDR3 protein: CASSGLAENTGELFF
CDR3 DNA: TGTGCCAGCAGCGGACTAGCGGAAAACACCGGGGAGCTGTTTTTT

J gene: TRBJ1-1
D gene: -
V gene: TRBV5-1
clone size: -
CDR3 protein: CASSLALQMNTEAFF
CDR3 DNA: TGCGCCAGCAGCTTGGCCTTACAGATGAACACTGAAGCTTTCTTT

J gene: TRBJ2-7
D gene: TRBD1
V gene: TRBV5-1
clone size: -
CDR3 protein: CASSRDREYEQYF
CDR3 DNA: TGCGCCAGCAGCAGGGACAGGGAATACGAGCAGTACTTC

J gene: TRBJ2-7
D gene: -
V gene: TRBV7-8
clone size: -
CDR3 protein: CASAQDSYYEQYF
CDR3 DNA: TGTGCCAGCGCCCAAGACAGCTACTACGAGCAGTACTTC

J gene: TRBJ2-1
D gene: -
V gene: TRBV2
clone size: -
CDR3 protein: CASSEDSSYNEQFF
CDR3 DNA: TGTGCCAGCAGTGAGGACAGCTCCTACAATGAGCAGTTCTTC

J gene: TRBJ1-3
D gene: -
V gene: TRBV19
clone size: -
CDR3 protein: CASSTDRNSGNTIYF
CDR3 DNA: TGTGCCAGTAGTACCGACAGAAACTCTGGAAACACCATATATTTT

J gene: TRBJ1-6
D gene: TRBD1
V gene: TRBV7-2
clone size: -
CDR3 protein: CASSATTGWGLNSPLHF
CDR3 DNA: TGTGCCAGCAGCGCCACGACAGGGTGGGGGCTTAATTCACCCCTCCACTTT

J gene: TRBJ2-3
D gene: -
V gene: TRBV5-4
clone size: -
CDR3 protein: CASSFGRGQSTDTQYF
CDR3 DNA: TGTGCCAGCAGCTTCGGAAGGGGTCAAAGCACAGATACGCAGTATTTT

J gene: TRBJ2-1
D gene: TRBD2
V gene: TRBV9
clone size: -
CDR3 protein: CASSVESLAGVVEQFF
CDR3 DNA: TGTGCCAGCAGCGTAGAGTCCCTAGCGGGGGTTGTTGAGCAGTTCTTC

J gene: TRBJ2-2
D gene: TRBD2
V gene: TRBV2
clone size: -
CDR3 protein: CASSALAGSHTGELFF
CDR3 DNA: TGTGCCAGCAGCGCCCTAGCGGGGAGCCACACCGGGGAGCTGTTTTTT

J gene: TRBJ2-5
D gene: TRBD2
V gene: TRBV9
clone size: -
CDR3 protein: CASSLQTSGRETQYF
CDR3 DNA: TGTGCCAGCAGCCTACAGACTAGCGGGCGAGAGACCCAGTACTTC

J gene: TRBJ2-2
D gene: TRBD1
V gene: TRBV29-1
clone size: -
CDR3 protein: CSVLGQGAGELFF
CDR3 DNA: TGCAGCGTCCTAGGACAGGGGGCCGGGGAGCTGTTTTTT